Each of the 15 T cell receptor beta chains below was sequenced from the same sample in a study of cytomegalovirus exposure and HLA in healthy donors. The PCR ran on 60 Vbeta and 13 Jbeta primers. The protocol was immunoSEQ multiplex PCR, while the TCRdb copy is restricted to in-frame clones and leaves out a portion. Found here are about 120,000 clones, about 83% of them singletons; the top ten hold approximately 2.6%. Material for sequencing was PBMCs. Receptors were obtained from a female donor in good health and CMV-seronegative.

This clone was observed once. CDR3 DNA: TGTGCCAGCAGCTTAGGTAGCGGGGGGCTCGAGCAGTACTTC. Encoded protein: CASSLGSGGLEQYF. J is TRBJ2-7 and V is TRBV13; TRBD2 matches at 10 bases. The ends lost 0 bases at V and 6 bases at J; junction bases unmatched: 2. The length of the CDR3 is 14 residues. Germline V CDR1 and CDR2: PRHDT, FYEKMQ (reference sequence).

J is TRBJ2-5 and V is TRBV6-5, with 9 nucleotides matching TRBD1. The J call may be mistaken, given a closer DNA end match to TRBJ2-7. This CDR3 comprises 14 residues. The germline V gene encodes CDR1 MNHEY and CDR2 SVGAGI. The CDR3 region is CASSPGQGTNEQYF. The CDR3 DNA reads as TGTGCCAGCAGTCCGGGACAGGGAACGAACGAGCAGTACTTC.

The chain joins TRBV5-1 to TRBJ2-7, with a possible D match to TRBD1 (6 bases). V lost 4 bases, J lost 5 bases, and 10 bases lay in between. The V gene's germline CDR1 is SGHRS and CDR2 YFSETQ. This CDR3 spans 12 amino acids. The CDR3 sequence is CASSHYRDEQYF. For the CDR3, the DNA is TGCGCCAGCAGCCACTACAGGGACGAGCAGTACTTC.

This clone was counted between two and nine times. This chain joins TRBV12-5 and TRBJ1-5; TRBD1 agrees at 7 bases. The CDR3 runs to 17 residues. Trimming cost V 0 bases and J 7 bases; bases outside gene matches: 12. Germline-derived CDR1 and CDR2 are LGHNT and FRNRAP. CDR3: CASGLVRETGIFQPQHF. The DNA of the CDR3 is TGTGCTAGTGGTTTGGTACGTGAGACAGGGATTTTCCAGCCCCAGCATTTT.

V is TRBV7-9 and J is TRBJ2-1; 8 nucleotides match TRBD2. The CDR3 has 16 amino acids. After removal of 6 bases from V and 2 bases from J, the junction contained 9 bases not matched to a gene. CDR1 is SEHNR, CDR2 FQNEAQ, per germline (reference sequence). Here the CDR3 DNA reads TGTGCCAGCAGTTCCAGCGGGAGCCGCACCTACAATGAGCAGTTCTTC. Protein sequence: CASSSSGSRTYNEQFF. The whole variable domain, remainder taken from reference TRBV7-9 and TRBJ2-1, is DTGVSQNPRHKITKRGQNVTFRCDPISEHNRLYWYRQTLGQGPEFLTYFQNEAQLEKSRLLSDRFSAERPKGSFSTLEIQRTEQGDSAMYLCASSSSGSRTYNEQFFGPGTRLTVL.

The V and J genes are TRBV6-5 and TRBJ1-1; tentative D call: TRBD1 (6 bases). CDR3 size: 13 residues. Germline V gene lookup returns CDR1 MNHEY and CDR2 SVGAGI. V lost 5 bases and J lost 0, with 7 bases in between. The CDR3 DNA sequence: TGTGCCAGCAGTCAGGGGCTGAACACTGAAGCTTTCTTT. As protein: CASSQGLNTEAFF.

V usage is TRBV6-1 and J usage is TRBJ2-2; no clear D gene. This CDR3 is built from 12 residues. The ends were cut back, 10 bases at V and 5 bases at J, with 11 bases in the middle. Germline V gives CDR1 MNHNS, CDR2 SASEGT. The chain's CDR3 is CATQDLTGELFF. The CDR3 DNA is TGTGCCACCCAAGACTTGACCGGGGAGCTGTTTTTT.

This chain joins TRBV6-1 and TRBJ2-5, with 10 positions matching TRBD2. The CDR3 is 14 residues long. From germline, CDR1 is MNHNS and CDR2 SASEGT. Unmatched junction bases numbered 5, after V lost 4 bases and J lost 6 bases. CDR3 sequence reads: CASSGTSGGQTQYF. The CDR3 bases are TGTGCCAGCAGTGGGACTAGCGGTGGGCAGACCCAGTACTTC.

This chain links TRBV5-1 with TRBJ2-5, with a tentative D call TRBD1 (5 bases). Per germline, CDR1 SGHRS and CDR2 YFSETQ. V was clipped by 4 bases and J by 3 bases, with 10 bases between them. This CDR3 contains 13 residues. The CDR3 nucleotides read TGCGCCAGCAGCCCAGGGTGGGAAGAGACCCAGTACTTC. Its translation is CASSPGWEETQYF.

This clone was recorded a few times. The chain joins TRBV6-6 to TRBJ2-3, with TRBD2 identical over 7 bases. CDR1 and CDR2 from the germline V gene are MNHNY and SVGAGI (reference sequence). The V gene end was trimmed by 7 bases and the J gene end by 4 bases; junction bases not matched to a gene: 5. This CDR3 spans 13 amino acids. The CDR3 region has the DNA TGTGCCAGCACCGGGCTAGCGGCAGATACGCAGTATTTT. Translated: CASTGLAADTQYF.

A single count supports this clone. V is TRBV7-9 and J is TRBJ1-4; D not resolved. Germline values: CDR1 SEHNR, CDR2 FQNEAQ (reference sequence). This CDR3 has 15 residues. The ends were cut back, 1 base at V and 4 bases at J, with 10 bases in the middle. The CDR3 sequence: CASSLGHDINEKLFF. CDR3 coding DNA: TGTGCCAGCAGCTTAGGGCATGATATTAATGAAAAACTGTTTTTT.

The chain carries TRBV4-3 and TRBJ2-3; perhaps TRBD2 as D (7 bases). CDR1 is LGHNA, CDR2 YSLEER, per germline. The germline V and J ends were trimmed by 1 base and 2 bases, with 16 bases remaining between them. This CDR3 comprises 17 residues. CDR3 in amino acids: CASSQGTGGGATDTQYF. The CDR3 DNA follows: TGCGCCAGCAGCCAAGGCACCGGAGGGGGGGCCACAGATACGCAGTATTTT.

The chain recombines TRBV7-3 with TRBJ1-2; possible D gene TRBD1, 5 bases. The CDR3 is 14 amino acids. From germline, CDR1 is SGHTA and CDR2 FQGTGA. V was pared by 2 bases and J by 4 bases, with 11 bases between. Here the CDR3 DNA reads TGTGCCAGCAGCTTAGGGGGGTCGGGCTATGGCTACACCTTC. It specifies CASSLGGSGYGYTF.

The chain employs TRBV2 and TRBJ1-2, with TRBD1 matching over 7 bases. The junction had 6 bases not matched to a gene; V was cut back by 6 bases and J by 5 bases. CDR3 length equals 13 residues. The germline V gene has CDR1 SNHLY and CDR2 FYNNEI. CDR3 coding DNA: TGTGCCAGCAGCGGGGGACAGCCTTATGGCTACACCTTC. Its translation is CASSGGQPYGYTF.

V gene TRBV27 combines with J gene TRBJ1-5, with D unclear. Deletions cut 0 bases from V and 7 bases from J, with 10 bases between. CDR1 is MNHEY and CDR2 is SMNVEV in the germline V gene (reference sequence). CDR3 length: 14 residues. CDR3 loop: CASSLSRDRQPQHF. The CDR3 nucleotides read TGTGCCAGCAGTTTATCCCGGGATAGGCAGCCCCAGCATTTT.